This T cell receptor beta chain appears in the sequencing data of a study of T cell responses to AZD1222 COVID-19 vaccine. Profiling relied on immunoSEQ multiplex PCR, and the TCRdb table lists in-frame clones only, not all of them. The sample has tens of thousands of clones; around 86% are singletons. V dropped 1 base and J dropped 6; count of bases not matched to a gene: 6. The germline V gene encodes CDR1 LNHDA and CDR2 SQIVND (reference sequence). This CDR3 has 15 residues. The sequence was collected from an adult in good health. V is TRBV19 and J is TRBJ1-2; 9 nucleotides line up with TRBD1. This specimen was peripheral blood, taken on day 0 of AZD1222 vaccination. Here the CDR3 reads CASSIGGQGTHGYTF. CDR3 DNA sequence: TGTGCCAGTAGTATAGGGGGACAGGGCACGCATGGCTACACCTTC.